One sample yielded the 6 T cell receptor beta chains listed below, sequenced in a study of cytomegalovirus exposure and HLA in healthy donors. 60 Vbeta and 13 Jbeta primers were used in PCR. Data came from immunoSEQ multiplex PCR; TCRdb stores just in-frame clones and leaves some out. The sample has tens of thousands of clones, approximately 74% seen once. The sample comprised PBMCs. The receptors here all came from a woman in her twenties or thirties in good health and CMV-seropositive.

The V gene is TRBV30, the J gene TRBJ1-3; D is uncertain. The CDR3 is 15 residues long. Germline CDR1 and CDR2: GTSNPN and SVGIG (reference sequence). V lost 0 bases, J lost 1 base, and 10 bases lay in between. CDR3 in DNA: TGTGCCTGGAGTGTACGGAGGGCATCTGGAAACACCATATATTTT. Protein sequence: CAWSVRRASGNTIYF.

The V gene is TRBV29-1, the J gene TRBJ2-1; TRBD2 matches 7 bases. V dropped 3 bases and J dropped 9; count of bases not matched to a gene: 5. CDR3 length equals 12 residues. CDR1 and CDR2 (germline): SQVTM, ANQGSEA. The CDR3, as DNA: TGCAGCGTTGAGGCGGGAGAGGCTGAGCAGTTCTTC. As protein: CSVEAGEAEQFF.

The chain joins TRBV7-2 to TRBJ2-1; a possible D gene is TRBD2 (5 bases). Germline assignment: CDR1 SGHTA and CDR2 FQGNSA. The CDR3 is made up of 17 amino acids. The germline V and J ends were trimmed by 1 base and 2 bases, with 15 bases remaining between them. The CDR3 loop is CASSLGGLAPPYNEQFF. The CDR3 nucleotides read TGTGCCAGCAGCTTAGGTGGTCTAGCACCACCCTACAATGAGCAGTTCTTC.

The chain uses TRBV5-1 and TRBJ1-4; TRBD1 aligns across 12 bases. Trimming removed 5 bases from V and 7 bases from J; junction bases left unmatched: 9. Germline V gene data show CDR1 as SGHRS and CDR2 as YFSETQ. The length of the CDR3 is 16 residues. The DNA of the CDR3 is TGCGCCAGCAGGGGGACAGGGGGCGCCTATAGTGAAAAACTGTTTTTT. This gives the protein CASRGTGGAYSEKLFF.

With regard to this clone: One junction end disagrees with the germline gene, perhaps due to a read error. This chain links TRBV30 with TRBJ2-7, with 9 bases that match TRBD1. The CDR3 consists of 12 residues. Germline V gene data show CDR1 as GTSNPN and CDR2 as SVGIG (reference sequence). The CDR3 coding sequence is TGTGCCCAAGGACAGGGGAGGTACGATCAGTACTTC. Its translation is CAQGQGRYDQYF. Looking up the rest from reference TRBV30 and TRBJ2-7 gives the full variable domain: SQTIHQWPATLVQPVGSPLSLECTVEGTSNPNLYWYRQAAGRGLQLLFYSVGIGQISSEVPQNLSASRPQDRQFILSSKKLLLSDSGFYLCAQGQGRYDQYFGPGTRLTVT.

CDR3 region: CASSPSGPGVDTQYF. In DNA, the CDR3 is TGTGCCAGCTCGCCTTCTGGGCCGGGGGTAGATACGCAGTATTTT. This sequence joins TRBV18 and TRBJ2-3, with D maybe TRBD2 (6 bases). Per the germline V gene, CDR1 is KGHSH and CDR2 is LQKENI. This CDR3 is 15 amino acids long. Trimming removed 6 bases at V and 5 bases at J, with 18 bases between.